The T cell receptor beta chain described here comes from a study of blood T cells in healthy people across ages. Study-level results: Age advanced and TCR beta diversity per million T cells fell, roughly linearly. Aged donors had fewer naive CD4+ cells and lower diversity than long-lived donors.

Comments on this clonotype: Its antigen is undetermined.

Through a sample-barcoded 5' primer and a J-beta primer mix, a second PCR was run for roughly 6 to 12 cycles. MiXCR, run by TCRdb on the 5' RACE reads, gives a single entry per CDR3 protein. Here the sample spans about 1.5 million distinct CDR3 sequences, 35% to 45% being singletons. Sample: blood. The TCR originated in a young woman in good health.

Here the CDR3 DNA reads TGTGCCAGCATCTCTCAGGGGACTGAAGCTTTCTTT. Its protein is CASISQGTEAFF. The chain has TRBV12-3 or TRBV12-4 and TRBJ1-1; D may be TRBD1 (6 bases). V gave up 7 bases and J gave up 5 bases, with 11 bases separating them. This CDR3 contains 12 residues.